A selection of T cell receptor beta chains follows, all from one sample in a study of beta chain features in type 1 diabetes. Repertoires were generated with immunoSEQ multiplex PCR, while TCRdb's copy carries only in-frame clones and drops some. The profile shows hundreds of thousands of clones, 10% to 15% of them singletons. The sequenced sample consisted of naive CD4+ T cells from blood. Receptors originate from a man aged 18-30 years in good health. Each CDR3 is given with its conserved first and last residue. A D gene is named only where the DNA matches it firmly. Size values are once, few and many counts, or a class for expanded clones, and some rows have none.

abundance: few
v_gene: TRBV18
j_gene: TRBJ2-1
d_gene: -
CDR3nt: TGTGCCAGCTCACCACCAATTGTAGTTAGCAATGAGCAGTTCTTC
CDR3aa: CASSPPIVVSNEQFF

abundance: -
v_gene: TRBV7-9
j_gene: TRBJ1-1
d_gene: TRBD1
CDR3nt: TGTGCCAGCAGCATTGGACAGGGGTATCGCACTGAAGCTTTCTTT
CDR3aa: CASSIGQGYRTEAFF

abundance: few
v_gene: TRBV4-1
j_gene: TRBJ2-3
d_gene: -
CDR3nt: TGCGCCAGCAGTACCCCGTCGCTCACGGAGTCGGGCCCCCAGGGAAGAGATACGCAGTATTTT
CDR3aa: CASSTPSLTESGPQGRDTQYF

abundance: few
v_gene: TRBV18
j_gene: TRBJ2-3
d_gene: TRBD1
CDR3nt: TGTGCCAGCTCACCATTAGGGACAGGCTTATCAGATACGCAGTATTTT
CDR3aa: CASSPLGTGLSDTQYF

abundance: -
v_gene: TRBV4-3
j_gene: TRBJ2-3
d_gene: -
CDR3nt: TGCGCCAGCAGCCAAGATAGGAGCGGAGGGACAGATACGCAGTATTTT
CDR3aa: CASSQDRSGGTDTQYF

abundance: -
v_gene: TRBV4-3
j_gene: TRBJ2-5
d_gene: -
CDR3nt: TGCGCCAGCAGCCAAGGGTTGGGGGGAGGACAAGAGACCCAGTACTTC
CDR3aa: CASSQGLGGGQETQYF

abundance: few
v_gene: TRBV28
j_gene: TRBJ2-7
d_gene: TRBD1
CDR3nt: TGTGCCAGCAGAGGACAGGGTACAGGCGACGAGCAGTACTTC
CDR3aa: CASRGQGTGDEQYF

abundance: few
v_gene: TRBV30
j_gene: TRBJ1-2
d_gene: -
CDR3nt: TGTGCCTGGAGTGTGGGGGGGGTTTATGGCTACACCTTC
CDR3aa: CAWSVGGVYGYTF

abundance: -
v_gene: TRBV7-9
j_gene: TRBJ1-1
d_gene: -
CDR3nt: TGTGCCAGCACCTATCCTGTGGGGGGTCAGCGACACATGAACACTGAAGCTTTCTTT
CDR3aa: CASTYPVGGQRHMNTEAFF

abundance: few
v_gene: TRBV25-1
j_gene: TRBJ1-4
d_gene: TRBD1
CDR3nt: TGTGCCAGTAGACAGGGGGCGGAGGAAAAACTGTTTTTT
CDR3aa: CASRQGAEEKLFF

abundance: few
v_gene: TRBV14
j_gene: TRBJ2-1
d_gene: TRBD2
CDR3nt: TGTGCCAGCAGCCGGAATCTACTAGCGGGAGGAGGGTACAATGAGCAGTTCTTC
CDR3aa: CASSRNLLAGGGYNEQFF

abundance: -
v_gene: TRBV7-9
j_gene: TRBJ1-2
d_gene: TRBD1
CDR3nt: TGTGCCAGCAGCTGGGACAGCTATGGCTACACCTTC
CDR3aa: CASSWDSYGYTF

abundance: -
v_gene: TRBV7-7
j_gene: TRBJ2-5
d_gene: -
CDR3nt: TGTGCCAGCAGCTTTGGTAGCCCAGAGACCCAGTACTTC
CDR3aa: CASSFGSPETQYF

abundance: few
v_gene: TRBV5-1
j_gene: TRBJ1-2
d_gene: -
CDR3nt: TGCGCCAGCAGCTCGCCGGAGGGGCACTATGGCTACACCTTC
CDR3aa: CASSSPEGHYGYTF

abundance: many
v_gene: TRBV7-9
j_gene: TRBJ1-4
d_gene: -
CDR3nt: TGTGCCAGCAGCTCCCAGACAGGAAGCGAAAAACTGTTTTTT
CDR3aa: CASSSQTGSEKLFF

abundance: -
v_gene: TRBV7-2
j_gene: TRBJ1-3
d_gene: TRBD1
CDR3nt: TGTGCCAGCAGCTGGGACAGGGAATCTGGAAACACCATATATTTT
CDR3aa: CASSWDRESGNTIYF

abundance: -
v_gene: TRBV5-6
j_gene: TRBJ1-1
d_gene: -
CDR3nt: TGTGCCAGCAGCCCGGGGAGGTACACTGAAGCTTTCTTT
CDR3aa: CASSPGRYTEAFF

abundance: -
v_gene: TRBV28
j_gene: TRBJ1-5
d_gene: -
CDR3nt: TGTGCCAGCAGTTTATCAGGGGTGCAGCCCCAGCATTTT
CDR3aa: CASSLSGVQPQHF

abundance: -
v_gene: TRBV5-6
j_gene: TRBJ2-3
d_gene: -
CDR3nt: TGTGCCAGCAGCTTGGAAGTGAGGGTCGATACGCAGTATTTT
CDR3aa: CASSLEVRVDTQYF

abundance: -
v_gene: TRBV7-2
j_gene: TRBJ2-1
d_gene: TRBD2
CDR3nt: TGTGCCAGCAGCTTAGCAGCGGGGACCTACAATGAGCAGTTCTTC
CDR3aa: CASSLAAGTYNEQFF

abundance: -
v_gene: TRBV10-3
j_gene: TRBJ2-5
d_gene: -
CDR3nt: TGTGCCATCAGTGAGGGGACTGGAAGCCAAGAGACCCAGTACTTC
CDR3aa: CAISEGTGSQETQYF

abundance: -
v_gene: TRBV4-2
j_gene: TRBJ1-2
d_gene: -
CDR3nt: TGTGCCAGCAGCCAGACCACGATTTATGAGGATGGCTACACCTTC
CDR3aa: CASSQTTIYEDGYTF

abundance: few
v_gene: TRBV6-5
j_gene: TRBJ2-7
d_gene: TRBD1
CDR3nt: TGTGCCAGCAATGGACAGGGTGGATCCTACGAGCAGTACTTC
CDR3aa: CASNGQGGSYEQYF

abundance: -
v_gene: TRBV27
j_gene: TRBJ1-2
d_gene: -
CDR3nt: TGTGCCCCGGATCGGGGGGCGGATGGCTACACCTTC
CDR3aa: CAPDRGADGYTF

abundance: -
v_gene: TRBV6-1
j_gene: TRBJ2-1
d_gene: TRBD1
CDR3nt: TGTGCCAGCCGACAGGGGGCCTACAATGAGCAGTTCTTC
CDR3aa: CASRQGAYNEQFF

abundance: -
v_gene: TRBV30
j_gene: TRBJ1-2
d_gene: -
CDR3nt: TGTGCGGCGTGTAGGGGAACAGCGGGCAGCTACACCTTC
CDR3aa: CAACRGTAGSYTF

abundance: -
v_gene: TRBV9
j_gene: TRBJ2-1
d_gene: TRBD2
CDR3nt: TGTGCCAGCACCCTATCTAGCGGGAGGGCCGATGAGCAGTTCTTC
CDR3aa: CASTLSSGRADEQFF

abundance: -
v_gene: TRBV4-3
j_gene: TRBJ2-2
d_gene: TRBD1
CDR3nt: TGCGCCAGCAGCCAAGATTTTGGACAGGGATTCGGGGAGCTGTTTTTT
CDR3aa: CASSQDFGQGFGELFF

abundance: -
v_gene: TRBV18
j_gene: TRBJ2-3
d_gene: TRBD2
CDR3nt: TGTGCCAGCTCACCTCGACTAGCGGGAGGCACAGATACGCAGTATTTT
CDR3aa: CASSPRLAGGTDTQYF

abundance: -
v_gene: TRBV9
j_gene: TRBJ2-7
d_gene: -
CDR3nt: TGTGCCAGCAGCGTAGATGGCAGGGGCTACGAGCAGTACTTC
CDR3aa: CASSVDGRGYEQYF

abundance: few
v_gene: TRBV5-1
j_gene: TRBJ2-3
d_gene: -
CDR3nt: TGCGCCAGCAGCTCAAACACAGATACGCAGTATTTT
CDR3aa: CASSSNTDTQYF

abundance: few
v_gene: TRBV30
j_gene: TRBJ1-1
d_gene: -
CDR3nt: TGTGCCTGGAGTATGGACAGGAACACTGAAGCTTTCTTT
CDR3aa: CAWSMDRNTEAFF

abundance: few
v_gene: TRBV29-1
j_gene: TRBJ2-1
d_gene: -
CDR3nt: TGCAGCGTTGAAGATCTTGGGGGGTCCTACAATGAGCAGTTCTTC
CDR3aa: CSVEDLGGSYNEQFF

abundance: -
v_gene: TRBV15
j_gene: TRBJ1-2
d_gene: -
CDR3nt: TGTGCCACCAGCAGAGATAGGGGAAACTATGGCTACACCTTC
CDR3aa: CATSRDRGNYGYTF

abundance: -
v_gene: TRBV7-2
j_gene: TRBJ2-7
d_gene: TRBD2
CDR3nt: TGTGCCAGCAGCCCGAGGTTCCTAGCGGGGGAGGCATACTACGAGCAGTACTTC
CDR3aa: CASSPRFLAGEAYYEQYF

abundance: few
v_gene: TRBV6-5
j_gene: TRBJ1-2
d_gene: -
CDR3nt: TGTGCCAGCAGCCGTGGGGGCGGCATTAACTATGGCTACACCTTC
CDR3aa: CASSRGGGINYGYTF

abundance: few
v_gene: TRBV13
j_gene: TRBJ2-7
d_gene: TRBD2
CDR3nt: TGTGCCAGCAGTTCTCGACCAGGACTAGCGGGAGGGCCACCGTACTTC
CDR3aa: CASSSRPGLAGGPPYF

abundance: -
v_gene: TRBV14
j_gene: TRBJ2-6
d_gene: -
CDR3nt: TGTGCCAGCAGCCAAGTGGGCAGGGCAGCCTCTGGGGCCAACGTCCTGACTTTC
CDR3aa: CASSQVGRAASGANVLTF

abundance: few
v_gene: TRBV5-4
j_gene: TRBJ2-7
d_gene: TRBD1
CDR3nt: TGTGCCAGCAGCTTCTCGGGACAGGTATTATACGAGCAGTACTTC
CDR3aa: CASSFSGQVLYEQYF

abundance: -
v_gene: TRBV28
j_gene: TRBJ2-7
d_gene: -
CDR3nt: TGTGCCAGCGTTAAACACACCAGTCGCTCCTACGAGCAGTACTTC
CDR3aa: CASVKHTSRSYEQYF

abundance: few
v_gene: TRBV7-9
j_gene: TRBJ2-2
d_gene: -
CDR3nt: TGTGCCAGCAGCTCTACAGGGTTGGTCACCGGGGAGCTGTTTTTT
CDR3aa: CASSSTGLVTGELFF

abundance: few
v_gene: TRBV9
j_gene: TRBJ1-1
d_gene: -
CDR3nt: TGTGCCAGCAGCGTAGTCGGTATGGCAGGAGGGACTGAAGCTTTCTTT
CDR3aa: CASSVVGMAGGTEAFF

abundance: -
v_gene: TRBV7-2
j_gene: TRBJ2-7
d_gene: TRBD1
CDR3nt: TGTGCCAGCAGCTCGAAGTTTTCAGGGGGCCGCTCCTACGAGCAGTACTTC
CDR3aa: CASSSKFSGGRSYEQYF

abundance: few
v_gene: TRBV4-2
j_gene: TRBJ2-7
d_gene: TRBD2
CDR3nt: TGTGCCAGCAGCCAGCTCCCGGGACTAGCGGTTTACGAGCAGTACTTC
CDR3aa: CASSQLPGLAVYEQYF

abundance: -
v_gene: TRBV19
j_gene: TRBJ2-5
d_gene: -
CDR3nt: TGTGCCAGTAGTATTCAGGGCCAAGAGACCCAGTACTTC
CDR3aa: CASSIQGQETQYF